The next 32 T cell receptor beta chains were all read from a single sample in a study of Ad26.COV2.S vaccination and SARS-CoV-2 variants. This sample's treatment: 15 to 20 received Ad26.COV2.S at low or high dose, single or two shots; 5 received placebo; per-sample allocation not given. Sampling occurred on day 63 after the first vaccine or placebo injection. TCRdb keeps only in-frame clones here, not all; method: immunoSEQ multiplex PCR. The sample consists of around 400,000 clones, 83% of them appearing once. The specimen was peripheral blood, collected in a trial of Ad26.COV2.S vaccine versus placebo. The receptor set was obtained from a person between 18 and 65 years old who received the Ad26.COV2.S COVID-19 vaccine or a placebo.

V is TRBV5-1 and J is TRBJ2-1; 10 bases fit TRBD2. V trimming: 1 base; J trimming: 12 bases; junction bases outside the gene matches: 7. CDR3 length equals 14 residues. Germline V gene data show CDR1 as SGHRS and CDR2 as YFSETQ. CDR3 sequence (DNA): TGCGCCAGCAGCTTGACCCCAGCGGGGGGGACGCAGTTCTTC. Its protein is CASSLTPAGGTQFF.

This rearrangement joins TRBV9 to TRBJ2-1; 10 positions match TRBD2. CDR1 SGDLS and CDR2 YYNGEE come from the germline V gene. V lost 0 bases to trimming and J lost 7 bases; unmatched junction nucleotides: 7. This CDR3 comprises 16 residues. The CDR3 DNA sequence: TGTGCCAGCAGCGTAGGGAATAGCGGGAGGTTAAATGAGCAGTTCTTC. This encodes CASSVGNSGRLNEQFF.

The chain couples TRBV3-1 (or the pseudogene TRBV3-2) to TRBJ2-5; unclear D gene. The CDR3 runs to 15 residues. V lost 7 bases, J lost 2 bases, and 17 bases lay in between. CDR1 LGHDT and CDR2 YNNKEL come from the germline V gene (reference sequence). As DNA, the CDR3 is TGTGCCAGCAAGAGAAGGGTCGAGGATCAAGAGACCCAGTACTTC. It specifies CASKRRVEDQETQYF.

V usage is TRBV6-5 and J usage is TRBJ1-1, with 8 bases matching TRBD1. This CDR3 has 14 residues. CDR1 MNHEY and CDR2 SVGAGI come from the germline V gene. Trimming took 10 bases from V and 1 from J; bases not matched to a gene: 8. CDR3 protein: CAIETGVTNTEAFF. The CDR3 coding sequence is TGTGCCATCGAGACAGGGGTAACGAACACTGAAGCTTTCTTT.

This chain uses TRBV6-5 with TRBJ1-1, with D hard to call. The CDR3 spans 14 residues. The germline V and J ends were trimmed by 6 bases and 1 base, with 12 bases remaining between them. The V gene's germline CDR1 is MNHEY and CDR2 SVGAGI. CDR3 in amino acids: CASSVHPKNTEAFF. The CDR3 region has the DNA TGTGCCAGCAGCGTTCATCCAAAGAACACTGAAGCTTTCTTT.

CDR3 sequence (DNA): TGCGCCAGCAGCCTCCGACTGAAAACTCTAGGGGAAAACACCATATATTTT. Amino acids: CASSLRLKTLGENTIYF. This chain connects TRBV23-1 to TRBJ1-3, with D possibly TRBD1 on 5 matching bases. TRBV23-1 is noted as an ORF with a role that remains uncertain. Deletions cut 6 bases from V and 6 bases from J, with 24 bases between. This CDR3 spans 17 amino acids.

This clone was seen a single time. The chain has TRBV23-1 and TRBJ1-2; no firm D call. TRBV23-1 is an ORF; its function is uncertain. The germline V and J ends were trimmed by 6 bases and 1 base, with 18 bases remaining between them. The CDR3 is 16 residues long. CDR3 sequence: CASSHAAGYINYGYTF. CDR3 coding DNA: TGCGCCAGCAGCCACGCTGCGGGATATATTAACTATGGCTACACCTTC.

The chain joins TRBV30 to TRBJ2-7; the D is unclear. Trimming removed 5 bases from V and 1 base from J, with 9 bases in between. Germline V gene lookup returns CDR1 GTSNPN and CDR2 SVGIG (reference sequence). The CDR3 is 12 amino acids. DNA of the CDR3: TGTGCCTGGGGGGTAGGGTCCTACGAGCAGTACTTC. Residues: CAWGVGSYEQYF.

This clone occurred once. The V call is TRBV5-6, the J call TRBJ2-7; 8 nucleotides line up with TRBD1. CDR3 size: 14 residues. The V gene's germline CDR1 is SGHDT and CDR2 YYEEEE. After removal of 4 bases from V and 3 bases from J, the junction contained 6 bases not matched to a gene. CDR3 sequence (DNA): TGTGCCAGCAGCCCGCAGGGGGCGAACTACGAGCAGTACTTC. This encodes CASSPQGANYEQYF.

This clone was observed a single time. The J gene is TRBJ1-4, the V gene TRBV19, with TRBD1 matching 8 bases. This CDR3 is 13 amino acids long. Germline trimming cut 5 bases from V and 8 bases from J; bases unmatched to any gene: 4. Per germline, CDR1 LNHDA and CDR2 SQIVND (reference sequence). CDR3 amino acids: CASSFHRGEKLFF. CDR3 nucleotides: TGTGCCAGTAGTTTCCACAGGGGGGAAAAACTGTTTTTT.

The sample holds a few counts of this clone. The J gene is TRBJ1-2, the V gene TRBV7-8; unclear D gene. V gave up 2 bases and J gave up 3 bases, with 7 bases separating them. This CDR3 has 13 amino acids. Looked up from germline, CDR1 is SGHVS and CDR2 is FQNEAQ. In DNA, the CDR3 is TGTGCCAGCAGCTTATCCGGTGACTATGGCTACACCTTC. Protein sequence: CASSLSGDYGYTF.

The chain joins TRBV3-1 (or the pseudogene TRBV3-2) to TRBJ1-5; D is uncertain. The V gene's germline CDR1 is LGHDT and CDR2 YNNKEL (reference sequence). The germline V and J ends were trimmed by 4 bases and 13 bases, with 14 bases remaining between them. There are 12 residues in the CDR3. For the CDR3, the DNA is TGTGCCAGCAGCCCTTACCTGGACTTGCAGCATTTT. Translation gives CASSPYLDLQHF.

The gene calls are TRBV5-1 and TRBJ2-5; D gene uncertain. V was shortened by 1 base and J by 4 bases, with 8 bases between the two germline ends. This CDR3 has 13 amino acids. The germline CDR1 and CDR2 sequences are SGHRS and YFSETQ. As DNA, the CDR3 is TGCGCCAGCAGCTTGTCGGTTGCAGAGACCCAGTACTTC. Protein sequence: CASSLSVAETQYF. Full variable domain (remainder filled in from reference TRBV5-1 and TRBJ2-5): KAGVTQTPRYLIKTRGQQVTLSCSPISGHRSVSWYQQTPGQGLQFLFEYFSETQRNKGNFPGRFSGRQFSNSRSEMNVSTLELGDSALYLCASSLSVAETQYFGPGTRLLVL.

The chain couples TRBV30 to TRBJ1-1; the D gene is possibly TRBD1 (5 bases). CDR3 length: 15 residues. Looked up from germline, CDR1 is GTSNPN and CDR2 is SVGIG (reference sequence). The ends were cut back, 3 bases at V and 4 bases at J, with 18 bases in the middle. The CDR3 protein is CAWSSYRKVGTEAFF. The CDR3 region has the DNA TGTGCCTGGAGCAGCTACAGGAAAGTCGGCACTGAAGCTTTCTTT.

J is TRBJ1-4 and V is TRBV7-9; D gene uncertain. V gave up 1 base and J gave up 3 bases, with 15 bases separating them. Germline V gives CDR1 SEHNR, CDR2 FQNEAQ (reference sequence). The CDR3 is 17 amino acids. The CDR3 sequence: CASSLGLDSRSNEKLFF. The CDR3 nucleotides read TGTGCCAGCAGCTTAGGGTTGGACTCGCGCTCTAATGAAAAACTGTTTTTT.

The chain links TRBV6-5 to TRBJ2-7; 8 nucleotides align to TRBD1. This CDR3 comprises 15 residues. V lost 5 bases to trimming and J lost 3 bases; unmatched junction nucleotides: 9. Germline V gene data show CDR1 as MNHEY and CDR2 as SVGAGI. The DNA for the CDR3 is TGTGCCAGCAGTATAGGACAGGGTCGTGGCTACGAGCAGTACTTC. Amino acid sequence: CASSIGQGRGYEQYF.

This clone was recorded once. The CDR3 protein is CASSQVIAGGFFGEQFF. In DNA, the CDR3 is TGCGCCAGCAGCCAAGTCATAGCGGGGGGGTTCTTCGGGGAGCAGTTCTTC. V gene TRBV4-3 combines with J gene TRBJ2-1; 11 nucleotides match TRBD2. The J segment lost 10 bases and the V segment lost 1 base, leaving 12 bases of the junction unmatched. The germline V gene has CDR1 LGHNA and CDR2 YSLEER. The CDR3 sequence is 17 residues long.

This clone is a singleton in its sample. The CDR3 loop reads CASSSNENTEAFF. CDR3 sequence (DNA): TGTGCCAGTAGTAGCAACGAGAACACTGAAGCTTTCTTT. This chain links TRBV19 with TRBJ1-1; the D is unclear. Trimming pared 4 bases from V and 1 base from J, leaving 7 bases between. In germline, CDR1 is LNHDA, CDR2 SQIVND (reference sequence). The length of the CDR3 is 13 residues. Supplemented by reference TRBV19 and TRBJ1-1, the full variable domain reads DGGITQSPKYLFRKEGQNVTLSCEQNLNHDAMYWYRQDPGQGLRLIYYSQIVNDFQKGDIAEGYSVSREKKESFPLTVTSAQKNPTAFYLCASSSNENTEAFFGQGTRLTVV.

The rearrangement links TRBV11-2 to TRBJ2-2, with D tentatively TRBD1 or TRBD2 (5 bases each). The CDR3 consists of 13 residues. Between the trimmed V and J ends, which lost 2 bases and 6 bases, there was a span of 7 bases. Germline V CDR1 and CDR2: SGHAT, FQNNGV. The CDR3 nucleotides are TGTGCCAGCAGCTTATTGGGGGCCGGGGAGCTGTTTTTT. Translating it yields CASSLLGAGELFF.

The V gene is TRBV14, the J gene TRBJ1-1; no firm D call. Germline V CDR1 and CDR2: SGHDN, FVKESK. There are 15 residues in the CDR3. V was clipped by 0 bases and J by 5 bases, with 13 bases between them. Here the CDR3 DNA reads TGTGCCAGCAGCCAAGAAACGGGGAGAACAACTGAAGCTTTCTTT. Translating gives CASSQETGRTTEAFF.

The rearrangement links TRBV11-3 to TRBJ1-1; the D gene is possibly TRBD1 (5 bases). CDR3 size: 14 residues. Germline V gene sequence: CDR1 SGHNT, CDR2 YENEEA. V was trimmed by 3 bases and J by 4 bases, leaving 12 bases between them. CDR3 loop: CASSLDRGVTEAFF. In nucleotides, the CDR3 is TGTGCCAGCAGCTTGGACCGAGGGGTCACTGAAGCTTTCTTT.

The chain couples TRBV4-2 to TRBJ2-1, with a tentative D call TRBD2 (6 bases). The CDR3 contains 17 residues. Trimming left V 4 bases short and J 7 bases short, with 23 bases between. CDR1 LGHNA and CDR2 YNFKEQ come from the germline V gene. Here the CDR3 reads CASSPGTSLIGGNEQFF. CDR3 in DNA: TGTGCCAGCAGCCCGGGAACCAGTCTCATCGGGGGAAATGAGCAGTTCTTC.

In nucleotides, the CDR3 is TGTGCCTGGGCCGTCCTAGCGGGAGTAGGAGATACGCAGTATTTT. Translated: CAWAVLAGVGDTQYF. The V gene is TRBV30, the J gene TRBJ2-3; 10 positions match TRBD2. This CDR3 has 15 residues. Germline CDR1 reads GTSNPN; CDR2 reads SVGIG (reference sequence). V lost 5 bases to trimming and J lost 5 bases; unmatched junction nucleotides: 10.

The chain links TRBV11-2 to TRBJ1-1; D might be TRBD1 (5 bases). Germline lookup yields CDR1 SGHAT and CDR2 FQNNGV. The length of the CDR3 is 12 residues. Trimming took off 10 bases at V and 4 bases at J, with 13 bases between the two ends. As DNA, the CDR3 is TGTGCCACAAGGGGCGGGTCCACTGAAGCTTTCTTT. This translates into CATRGGSTEAFF.

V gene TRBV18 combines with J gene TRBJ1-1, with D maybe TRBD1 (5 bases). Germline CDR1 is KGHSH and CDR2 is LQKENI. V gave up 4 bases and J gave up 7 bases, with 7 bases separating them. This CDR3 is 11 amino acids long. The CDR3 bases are TGTGCCAGCTCACTCGGGGGTGAAGCTTTCTTT. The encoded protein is CASSLGGEAFF.

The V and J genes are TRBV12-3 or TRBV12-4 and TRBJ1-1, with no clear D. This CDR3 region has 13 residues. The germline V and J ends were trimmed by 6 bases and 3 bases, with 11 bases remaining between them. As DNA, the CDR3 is TGTGCCAGCAGGGGCAGGCATTACACTGAAGCTTTCTTT. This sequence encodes CASRGRHYTEAFF.

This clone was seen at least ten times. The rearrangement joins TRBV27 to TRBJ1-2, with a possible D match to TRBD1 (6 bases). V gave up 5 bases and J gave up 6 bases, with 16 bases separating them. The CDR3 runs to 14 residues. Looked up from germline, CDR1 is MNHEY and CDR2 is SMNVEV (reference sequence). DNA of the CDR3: TGTGCCAGCAGTCCCCGGGGGACATGGGATGGCTACACCTTC. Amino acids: CASSPRGTWDGYTF.

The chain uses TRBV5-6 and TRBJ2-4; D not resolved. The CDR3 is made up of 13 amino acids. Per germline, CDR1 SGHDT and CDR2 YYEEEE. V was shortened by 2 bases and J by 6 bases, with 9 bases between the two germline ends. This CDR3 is CASSFQALNIQYF. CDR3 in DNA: TGTGCCAGCAGCTTTCAGGCCCTAAACATTCAGTACTTC. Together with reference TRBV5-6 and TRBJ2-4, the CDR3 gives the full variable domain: DAGVTQSPTHLIKTRGQQVTLRCSPKSGHDTVSWYQQALGQGPQFIFQYYEEEERQRGNFPDRFSGHQFPNYSSELNVNALLLGDSALYLCASSFQALNIQYFGAGTRLSVL.

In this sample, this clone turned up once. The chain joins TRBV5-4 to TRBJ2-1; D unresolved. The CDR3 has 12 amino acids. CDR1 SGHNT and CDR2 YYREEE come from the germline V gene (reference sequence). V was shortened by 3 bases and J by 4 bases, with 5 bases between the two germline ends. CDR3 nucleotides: TGTGCCAGCAGCTGGGCGTACAATGAGCAGTTCTTC. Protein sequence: CASSWAYNEQFF.

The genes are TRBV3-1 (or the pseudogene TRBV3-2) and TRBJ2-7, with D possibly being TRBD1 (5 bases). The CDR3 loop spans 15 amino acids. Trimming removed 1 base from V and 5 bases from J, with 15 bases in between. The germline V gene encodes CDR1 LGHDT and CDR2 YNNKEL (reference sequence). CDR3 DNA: TGTGCCAGCAGCCAAGGGTGGGGCCGCCTCGACGAGCAGTACTTC. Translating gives CASSQGWGRLDEQYF.

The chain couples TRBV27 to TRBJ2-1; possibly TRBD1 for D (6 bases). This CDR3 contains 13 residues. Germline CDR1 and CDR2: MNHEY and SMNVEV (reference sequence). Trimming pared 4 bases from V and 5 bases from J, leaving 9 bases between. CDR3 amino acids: CASSSTGNNEQFF. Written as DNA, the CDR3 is TGTGCCAGCAGTTCTACAGGGAACAATGAGCAGTTCTTC.

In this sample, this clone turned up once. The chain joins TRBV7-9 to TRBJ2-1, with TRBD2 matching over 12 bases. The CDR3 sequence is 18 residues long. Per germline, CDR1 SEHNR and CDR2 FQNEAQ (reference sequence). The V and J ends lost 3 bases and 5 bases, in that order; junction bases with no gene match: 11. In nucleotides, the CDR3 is TGTGCCAGCAGCTTCCGAGGGCTAGCGGGGGGGCAAGACAATGAGCAGTTCTTC. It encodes CASSFRGLAGGQDNEQFF.